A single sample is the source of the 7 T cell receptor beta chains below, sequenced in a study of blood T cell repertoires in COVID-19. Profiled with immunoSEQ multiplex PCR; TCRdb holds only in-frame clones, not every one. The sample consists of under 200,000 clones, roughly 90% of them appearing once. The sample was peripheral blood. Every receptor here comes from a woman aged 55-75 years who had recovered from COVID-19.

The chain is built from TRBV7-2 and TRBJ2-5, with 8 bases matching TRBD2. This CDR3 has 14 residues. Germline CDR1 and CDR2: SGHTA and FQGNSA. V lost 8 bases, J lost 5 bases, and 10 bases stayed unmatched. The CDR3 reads CASCRGSGVETQYF. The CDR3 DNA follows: TGTGCCAGCTGCCGGGGTAGCGGGGTGGAGACCCAGTACTTC.

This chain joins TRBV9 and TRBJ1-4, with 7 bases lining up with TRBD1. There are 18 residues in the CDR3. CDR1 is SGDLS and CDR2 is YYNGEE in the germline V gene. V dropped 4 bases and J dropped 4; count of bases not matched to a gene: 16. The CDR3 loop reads CASSTPMRQGYNNEKLFF. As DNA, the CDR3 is TGTGCCAGCAGCACCCCGATGCGACAGGGCTACAATAATGAAAAACTGTTTTTT.

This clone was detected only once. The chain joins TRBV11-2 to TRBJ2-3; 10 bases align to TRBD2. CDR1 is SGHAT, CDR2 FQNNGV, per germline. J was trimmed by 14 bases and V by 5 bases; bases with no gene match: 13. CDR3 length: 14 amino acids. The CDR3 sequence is CASSIRASGGSVYF. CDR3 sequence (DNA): TGTGCCAGCAGCATAAGGGCTAGCGGGGGATCCGTGTATTTT.

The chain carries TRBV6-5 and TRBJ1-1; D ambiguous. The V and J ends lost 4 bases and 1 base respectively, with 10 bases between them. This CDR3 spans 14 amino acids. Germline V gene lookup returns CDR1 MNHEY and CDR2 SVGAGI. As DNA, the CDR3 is TGTGCCAGCAGTTTCTCGCGGGGGAACACTGAAGCTTTCTTT. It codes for CASSFSRGNTEAFF.

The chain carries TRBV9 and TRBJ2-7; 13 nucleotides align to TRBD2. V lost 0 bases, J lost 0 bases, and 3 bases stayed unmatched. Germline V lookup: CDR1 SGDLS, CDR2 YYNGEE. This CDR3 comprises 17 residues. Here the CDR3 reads CASSVGLAGGGSYEQYF. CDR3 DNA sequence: TGTGCCAGCAGCGTAGGACTAGCGGGAGGAGGCTCCTACGAGCAGTACTTC.

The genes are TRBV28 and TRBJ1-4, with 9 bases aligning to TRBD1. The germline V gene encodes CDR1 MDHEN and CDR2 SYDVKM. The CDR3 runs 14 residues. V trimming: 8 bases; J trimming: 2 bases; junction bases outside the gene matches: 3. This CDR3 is CASRQGGTNEKLFF. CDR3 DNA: TGTGCCAGCCGACAGGGGGGCACTAATGAAAAACTGTTTTTT.

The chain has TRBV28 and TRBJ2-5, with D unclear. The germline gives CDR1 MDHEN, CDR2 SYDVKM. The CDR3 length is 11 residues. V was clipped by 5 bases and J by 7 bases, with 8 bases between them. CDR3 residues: CASSLEVTQYF. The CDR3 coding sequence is TGTGCCAGCAGTCTCGAGGTGACCCAGTACTTC.